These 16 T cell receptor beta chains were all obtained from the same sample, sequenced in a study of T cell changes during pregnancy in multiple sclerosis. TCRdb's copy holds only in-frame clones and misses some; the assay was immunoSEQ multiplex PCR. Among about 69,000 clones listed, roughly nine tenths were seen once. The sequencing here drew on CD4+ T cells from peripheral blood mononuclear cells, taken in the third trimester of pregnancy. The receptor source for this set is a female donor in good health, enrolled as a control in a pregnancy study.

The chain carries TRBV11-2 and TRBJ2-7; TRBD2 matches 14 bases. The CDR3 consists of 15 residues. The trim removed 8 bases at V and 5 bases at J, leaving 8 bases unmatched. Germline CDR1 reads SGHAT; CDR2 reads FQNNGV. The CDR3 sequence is CASWRTSGGFNEQYF. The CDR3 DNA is TGTGCCAGCTGGCGGACTAGCGGGGGGTTCAACGAGCAGTACTTC.

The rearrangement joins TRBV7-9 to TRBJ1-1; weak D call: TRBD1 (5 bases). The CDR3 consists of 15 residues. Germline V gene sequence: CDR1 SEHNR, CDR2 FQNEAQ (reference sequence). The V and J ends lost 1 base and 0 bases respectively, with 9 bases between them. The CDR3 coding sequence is TGTGCCAGCAGCTTAGGGGGGGGAATGAACACTGAAGCTTTCTTT. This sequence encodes CASSLGGGMNTEAFF. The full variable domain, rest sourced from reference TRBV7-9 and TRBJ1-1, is DTGVSQNPRHKITKRGQNVTFRCDPISEHNRLYWYRQTLGQGPEFLTYFQNEAQLEKSRLLSDRFSAERPKGSFSTLEIQRTEQGDSAMYLCASSLGGGMNTEAFFGQGTRLTVV.

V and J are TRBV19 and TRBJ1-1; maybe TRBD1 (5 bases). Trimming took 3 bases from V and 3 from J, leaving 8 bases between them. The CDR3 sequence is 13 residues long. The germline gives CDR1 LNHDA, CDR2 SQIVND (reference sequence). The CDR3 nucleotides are TGTGCCAGTAGTATCTCCAGGGACACTGAAGCTTTCTTT. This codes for CASSISRDTEAFF.

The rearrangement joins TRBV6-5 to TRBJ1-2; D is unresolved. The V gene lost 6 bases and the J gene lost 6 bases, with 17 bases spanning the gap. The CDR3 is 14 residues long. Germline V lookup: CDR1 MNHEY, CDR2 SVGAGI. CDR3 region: CASSQSGYGHGYTF. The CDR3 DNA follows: TGTGCCAGCAGCCAATCGGGGTACGGGCATGGCTACACCTTC.

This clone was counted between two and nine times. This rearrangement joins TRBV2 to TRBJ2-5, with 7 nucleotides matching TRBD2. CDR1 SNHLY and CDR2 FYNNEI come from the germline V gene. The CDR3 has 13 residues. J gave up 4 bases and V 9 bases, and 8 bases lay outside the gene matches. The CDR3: CARTSRGGETQYF. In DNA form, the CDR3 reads TGTGCCAGAACCTCTCGCGGGGGAGAGACCCAGTACTTC.

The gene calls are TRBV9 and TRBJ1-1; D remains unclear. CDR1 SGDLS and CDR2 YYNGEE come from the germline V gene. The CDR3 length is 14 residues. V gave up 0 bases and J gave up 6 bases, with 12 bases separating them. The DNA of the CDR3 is TGTGCCAGCAGCGTAGACCCAGGCGGGGCTGAAGCTTTCTTT. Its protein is CASSVDPGGAEAFF. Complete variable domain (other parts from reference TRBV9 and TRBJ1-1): DSGVTQTPKHLITATGQRVTLRCSPRSGDLSVYWYQQSLDQGLQFLIQYYNGEERAKGNILERFSAQQFPDLHSELNLSSLELGDSALYFCASSVDPGGAEAFFGQGTRLTVV.

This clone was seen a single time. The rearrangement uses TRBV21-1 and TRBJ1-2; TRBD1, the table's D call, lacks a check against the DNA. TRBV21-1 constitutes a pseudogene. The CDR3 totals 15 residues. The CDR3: CASSKKWGQGYGYTF. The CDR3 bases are TGTGCCAGCAGCAAAAAATGGGGACAGGGCTATGGCTACACCTTC.

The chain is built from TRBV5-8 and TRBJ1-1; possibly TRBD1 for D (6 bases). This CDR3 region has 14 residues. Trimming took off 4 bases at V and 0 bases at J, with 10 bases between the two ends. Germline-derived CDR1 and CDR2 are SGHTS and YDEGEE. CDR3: CASSHGQLNTEAFF. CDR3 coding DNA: TGTGCCAGCAGCCACGGACAGCTGAACACTGAAGCTTTCTTT.

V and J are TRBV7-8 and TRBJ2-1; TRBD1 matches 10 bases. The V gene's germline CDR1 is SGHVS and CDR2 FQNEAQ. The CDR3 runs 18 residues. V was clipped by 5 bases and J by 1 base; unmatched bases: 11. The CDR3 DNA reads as TGTGCCAGCAGCCGAGCAAGGGACAGGGGAGGGTCCTACAATGAGCAGTTCTTC. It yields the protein CASSRARDRGGSYNEQFF.

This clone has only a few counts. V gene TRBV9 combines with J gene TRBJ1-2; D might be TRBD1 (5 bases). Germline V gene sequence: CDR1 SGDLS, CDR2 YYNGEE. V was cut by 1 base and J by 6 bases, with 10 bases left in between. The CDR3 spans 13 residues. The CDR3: CASSVSGGNGYTF. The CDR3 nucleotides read TGTGCCAGCAGCGTATCGGGGGGGAATGGCTACACCTTC.

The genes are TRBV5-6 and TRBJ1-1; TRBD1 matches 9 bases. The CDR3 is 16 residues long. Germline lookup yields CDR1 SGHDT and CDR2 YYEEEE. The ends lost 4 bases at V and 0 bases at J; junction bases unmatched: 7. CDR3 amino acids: CASSRLTGGLNTEAFF. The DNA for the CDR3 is TGTGCCAGCAGCCGCCTGACAGGGGGGTTGAACACTGAAGCTTTCTTT.

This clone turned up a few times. The CDR3 protein is CASSRQGEDTEAFF. CDR3 bases: TGTGCCAGTAGCCGACAGGGGGAGGACACTGAAGCTTTCTTT. This chain uses TRBV19 with TRBJ1-1, with 9 bases matching TRBD1. The V and J ends lost 6 bases and 3 bases, in that order; junction bases with no gene match: 5. Germline assignment: CDR1 LNHDA and CDR2 SQIVND (reference sequence). CDR3 length: 14 residues.

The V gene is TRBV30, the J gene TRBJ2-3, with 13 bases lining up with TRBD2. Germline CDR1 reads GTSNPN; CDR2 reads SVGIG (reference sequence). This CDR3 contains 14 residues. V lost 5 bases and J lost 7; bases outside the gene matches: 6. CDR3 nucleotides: TGTGCCTGGTTAAGACTAGCGGGGGGTAATACGCAGTATTTT. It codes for CAWLRLAGGNTQYF.

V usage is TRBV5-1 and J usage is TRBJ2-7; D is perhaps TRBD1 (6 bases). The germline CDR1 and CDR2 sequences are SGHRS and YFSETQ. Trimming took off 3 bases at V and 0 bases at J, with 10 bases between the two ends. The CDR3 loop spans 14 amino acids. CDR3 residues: CASSWDIDSYEQYF. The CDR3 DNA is TGCGCCAGCAGCTGGGACATCGACTCCTACGAGCAGTACTTC.

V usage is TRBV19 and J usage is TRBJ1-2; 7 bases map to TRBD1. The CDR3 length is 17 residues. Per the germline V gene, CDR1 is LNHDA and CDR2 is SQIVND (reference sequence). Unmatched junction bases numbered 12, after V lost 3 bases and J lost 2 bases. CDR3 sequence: CASSMDRDRERNYGYTF. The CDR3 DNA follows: TGTGCCAGTAGTATGGACCGGGACAGAGAAAGAAACTATGGCTACACCTTC.

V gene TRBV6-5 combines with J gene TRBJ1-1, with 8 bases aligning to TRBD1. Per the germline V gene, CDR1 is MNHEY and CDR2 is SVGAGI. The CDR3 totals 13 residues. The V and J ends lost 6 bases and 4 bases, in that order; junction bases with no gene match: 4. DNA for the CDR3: TGTGCCAGCAGCATAGACAGGGGCACTGAAGCTTTCTTT. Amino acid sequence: CASSIDRGTEAFF.